The 31 T cell receptor beta chains given below trace back to one sample, sequenced in a study of T-cell reconstitution after alpha-beta-depleted transplantation in children. Unique molecular identifiers were used in preparing the TCRbeta library. TCRdb re-analysed the PCR reads in MiXCR, keeping a single row per CDR3 protein. Altogether about 97,000 distinct CDR3 sequences are present, around 6.1% being singletons, with the ten largest covering roughly 6.1%. Sequenced here: PBMCs, mostly from graft donor cells, sampled 60 days after TCRalphabeta/CD19-depleted stem cell transplant. These receptor sequences come from a female patient between 2 and 15 years old who had a stem cell transplant for Fanconi anemia, so the T cells may come from the graft donor.

This clonotype has a count of ten or more. The V gene is TRBV20-1, the J gene TRBJ2-1; unclear D gene. The CDR3 has 10 residues. The ends were cut back, 2 bases at V and 5 bases at J, with 1 base in the middle. The germline gives CDR1 DFQATT, CDR2 SNEGSKA (reference sequence). The CDR3 is CSARNNEQFF. The CDR3, as DNA: TGCAGTGCTAGAAACAATGAGCAGTTCTTC.

This clonotype was detected only a few times. The V and J genes are TRBV11-3 and TRBJ2-1; D not resolved. V lost 1 base and J lost 1, with 14 bases in between. This CDR3 has 17 residues. Germline V gene lookup returns CDR1 SGHNT and CDR2 YENEEA. The CDR3 coding sequence is TGTGCCAGCAGCTTAGCTCGAGGTAGGATGTCCTACAATGAGCAGTTCTTC. It yields the protein CASSLARGRMSYNEQFF.

This clonotype was seen at least ten times. This chain links TRBV29-1 with TRBJ1-1; no clear D. Germline-derived CDR1 and CDR2 are SQVTM and ANQGSEA. The CDR3 is made up of 13 amino acids. V was trimmed by 4 bases and J by 1 base, leaving 10 bases between them. The CDR3 bases are TGCAGCGTTGGTGAGGGCGGGAACACTGAAGCTTTCTTT. This encodes CSVGEGGNTEAFF.

This clonotype was seen ten or more times. This chain links TRBV28 with TRBJ1-1; D uncertain. Per the germline V gene, CDR1 is MDHEN and CDR2 is SYDVKM. This CDR3 has 13 residues. The germline V and J ends were trimmed by 6 bases and 7 bases, with 15 bases remaining between them. DNA for the CDR3: TGTGCCAGCAGCTTGACCCTCAATCATGAAGCTTTCTTT. It is translated as CASSLTLNHEAFF.

The sample holds many counts of this clonotype. The V gene is TRBV5-1, the J gene TRBJ2-5, with unresolved D. There are 12 residues in the CDR3. Germline assignment: CDR1 SGHRS and CDR2 YFSETQ. Trimming shortened V by 6 bases and J by 1 base, and 7 bases separated the two germline ends. CDR3 nucleotides: TGCGCCAGCAAGAATTTCCAAGAGACCCAGTACTTC. Its translation: CASKNFQETQYF.

V and J are TRBV5-1 and TRBJ2-1; 12 bases are a match to TRBD2. Trimming took 6 bases from V and 0 from J; bases not matched to a gene: 7. Germline V lookup: CDR1 SGHRS, CDR2 YFSETQ. This CDR3 region has 17 residues. The DNA of the CDR3 is TGCGCCAGCAATTTGGGACTAGCGGGTTTCTCCTACAATGAGCAGTTCTTC. It specifies CASNLGLAGFSYNEQFF. The whole variable domain, filled in from reference TRBV5-1 and TRBJ2-1, reads KAGVTQTPRYLIKTRGQQVTLSCSPISGHRSVSWYQQTPGQGLQFLFEYFSETQRNKGNFPGRFSGRQFSNSRSEMNVSTLELGDSALYLCASNLGLAGFSYNEQFFGPGTRLTVL.

There are a few counts of this clonotype. The chain has TRBV20-1 and TRBJ2-1, with TRBD2 matching over 7 bases. The germline V gene has CDR1 DFQATT and CDR2 SNEGSKA (reference sequence). There are 14 residues in the CDR3. Trimming removed 1 base from V and 13 bases from J; junction bases left unmatched: 13. Here the CDR3 DNA reads TGCAGTGCTAGAGGGAGCGGGGTTACCTCATATCAGTTCTTC. This encodes CSARGSGVTSYQFF.

This clonotype was recorded many times. CDR3: CASSLGLAVNTGELFF. The CDR3, as DNA: TGCGCCAGCAGCTTGGGACTAGCGGTGAACACCGGGGAGCTGTTTTTT. The chain links TRBV5-1 to TRBJ2-2; 9 nucleotides agree with TRBD2. The J segment lost 1 base and the V segment lost 0 bases, leaving 1 base of the junction unmatched. Per germline, CDR1 SGHRS and CDR2 YFSETQ. This CDR3 contains 16 residues.

This clonotype has a count of ten or more. The chain employs TRBV10-3 and TRBJ2-1; 7 bases are a match to TRBD2. From germline, CDR1 is ENHRY and CDR2 SYGVKD. The CDR3 is made up of 18 amino acids. Unmatched junction bases numbered 16, after V lost 4 bases and J lost 4 bases. CDR3: CAISVDTRTAGVYNEQFF. The CDR3 bases are TGTGCCATCAGTGTGGATACCCGGACGGCGGGGGTTTACAATGAGCAGTTCTTC.

This clonotype was seen only a few times. The chain employs TRBV12-3 or TRBV12-4 and TRBJ2-7; D remains unclear. The CDR3 is 13 residues long. V was pared by 7 bases and J by 7 bases, with 17 bases between. Here the CDR3 reads CASTSGVAWEQYF. In DNA form, the CDR3 reads TGTGCCAGCACCTCGGGCGTGGCCTGGGAGCAGTACTTC.

This clonotype was detected many times. The CDR3 sequence: CASSFIQTGRRETQYF. CDR3 bases: TGTGCCAGCAGTTTTATACAGACAGGCCGGAGGGAGACCCAGTACTTC. V is TRBV12-3 or TRBV12-4 and J is TRBJ2-5, with D possibly TRBD1 on 6 matching bases. Trimming pared 3 bases from V and 5 bases from J, leaving 19 bases between. The CDR3 loop spans 16 amino acids.

The table lists this clonotype with many counts. This sequence joins TRBV4-2 and TRBJ2-4; the D is unclear. Trimming left V 0 bases short and J 0 bases short, with 15 bases between. The CDR3 loop spans 18 amino acids. CDR1 and CDR2 from the germline V gene are LGHNA and YNFKEQ. The CDR3 here is CASSQDRVSLLAKNIQYF. CDR3 in DNA: TGTGCCAGCAGCCAAGATCGGGTCTCCCTCCTAGCCAAAAACATTCAGTACTTC.

As for this clonotype: Sequence at one end of the junction differs from germline and may be a read error. The V and J genes are TRBV20-1 and TRBJ2-3; 14 nucleotides agree with TRBD2. The germline CDR1 and CDR2 sequences are DFQATT and SNEGSKA (reference sequence). This CDR3 region has 15 residues. As DNA, the CDR3 is TGCAGTGCTAGAGATTCGGGACTAGCGGGGGCCCGAGGTAATTTT. It specifies CSARDSGLAGARGNF.

Ten or more counts support this clonotype. The chain has TRBV4-1 and TRBJ2-1; D is ambiguous. The CDR3 has 17 amino acids. Germline CDR1 reads MGHRA; CDR2 reads YSYEKL. Trimming took 0 bases from V and 0 from J, leaving 12 bases between them. CDR3 sequence reads: CASSQDMQKGSYNEQFF. CDR3 in DNA: TGCGCCAGCAGCCAAGATATGCAGAAGGGCTCCTACAATGAGCAGTTCTTC.

In this sample, this clonotype turned up many times. The chain combines TRBV6-2 or TRBV6-3 with TRBJ2-3, with D perhaps matching TRBD2 (5 bases). CDR1 is MNHEY, CDR2 SVGEGT, per germline. The CDR3 sequence is 12 residues long. The germline V and J ends were trimmed by 5 bases and 10 bases, with 13 bases remaining between them. The CDR3 bases are TGTGCCAGCAGTGAGACACGGGGAGCGCAGTATTTT. Protein: CASSETRGAQYF.

The sample holds a few counts of this clonotype. V and J are TRBV20-1 and TRBJ2-6; 7 bases are a match to TRBD1. V dropped 5 bases and J dropped 0; count of bases not matched to a gene: 19. CDR3 length: 20 amino acids. The germline V gene has CDR1 DFQATT and CDR2 SNEGSKA (reference sequence). This CDR3 reads CSAAALGTVAGISGANVLTF. As DNA, the CDR3 is TGCAGTGCTGCCGCCCTGGGGACAGTGGCGGGCATCTCTGGGGCCAACGTCCTGACTTTC.

This clonotype was counted many times. This chain links TRBV15 with TRBJ2-1, with a possible D match to TRBD2 (5 bases). This CDR3 has 14 residues. The V end lost 5 bases, the J end lost 0 bases, and 8 bases lay between the germline ends. From germline, CDR1 is LNHNV and CDR2 YYDKDF (reference sequence). CDR3 sequence (DNA): TGTGCCACCAGCTTAACTAGCTCCTACAATGAGCAGTTCTTC. It codes for CATSLTSSYNEQFF.

This clonotype was counted many times. The J gene is TRBJ2-1, the V gene TRBV28, with 14 bases aligning to TRBD2. The CDR3 extends over 17 amino acids. Germline assignment: CDR1 MDHEN and CDR2 SYDVKM. Trimming took 5 bases from V and 4 from J; bases not matched to a gene: 7. CDR3 nucleotide sequence: TGTGCCAGCAGTCCCGGGACTAGCGGGAGACCTTACAATGAGCAGTTCTTC. Translated: CASSPGTSGRPYNEQFF. Supplemented by reference TRBV28 and TRBJ2-1, the full variable domain reads DVKVTQSSRYLVKRTGEKVFLECVQDMDHENMFWYRQDPGLGLRLIYFSYDVKMKEKGDIPEGYSVSREKKERFSLILESASTNQTSMYLCASSPGTSGRPYNEQFFGPGTRLTVL.

The table lists this clonotype with a few counts. The chain combines TRBV27 with TRBJ2-7; unclear D gene. The CDR3 loop spans 13 amino acids. Germline-derived CDR1 and CDR2 are MNHEY and SMNVEV (reference sequence). V was trimmed by 2 bases and J by 7 bases, leaving 12 bases between them. CDR3 coding DNA: TGTGCCAGCAGTTTACGTTTCTTAGGAGAGCAGTACTTC. Protein product: CASSLRFLGEQYF.

This clonotype was recorded a few times. The gene calls are TRBV5-5 and TRBJ2-4, with D maybe TRBD2 (5 bases). Trimming took off 0 bases at V and 0 bases at J, with 13 bases between the two ends. Germline loops: CDR1 SGHKS, CDR2 YYEKEE (reference sequence). The CDR3 runs 17 residues. This CDR3 reads CASSLEGGRGAKNIQYF. DNA for the CDR3: TGTGCCAGCAGCTTGGAAGGTGGGAGAGGAGCCAAAAACATTCAGTACTTC.

This chain joins TRBV28 and TRBJ1-1; D is uncertain. The CDR3 runs to 14 residues. Germline-derived CDR1 and CDR2 are MDHEN and SYDVKM. V gave up 3 bases and J gave up 8 bases, with 16 bases separating them. DNA for the CDR3: TGTGCCAGCAGTTTCGTTGGGTTAGTGGGGGAAGCTTTCTTT. Amino acid sequence: CASSFVGLVGEAFF.

This clonotype was recorded at least ten times. The rearrangement links TRBV7-3 to TRBJ2-2; 10 nucleotides align to TRBD2. This CDR3 has 16 residues. V trimming: 5 bases; J trimming: 1 base; junction bases outside the gene matches: 4. The germline gives CDR1 SGHTA, CDR2 FQGTGA. The CDR3 loop reads CASSPIAGGNTGELFF. CDR3 DNA sequence: TGTGCCAGCAGCCCGATAGCGGGAGGGAACACCGGGGAGCTGTTTTTT.

At least ten counts were recorded for this clonotype. The chain employs TRBV5-6 and TRBJ2-7; 7 bases line up with TRBD2. The junction had 6 bases not matched to a gene; V was cut back by 0 bases and J by 3 bases. Looked up from germline, CDR1 is SGHDT and CDR2 is YYEEEE. The CDR3 totals 15 residues. CDR3 in amino acids: CASSLVRGSLYEQYF. Written as DNA, the CDR3 is TGTGCCAGCAGCTTGGTTCGCGGGAGCCTCTACGAGCAGTACTTC.

V is TRBV29-1 and J is TRBJ2-3; either TRBD1 or TRBD2 may supply D (6 bases each). Looked up from germline, CDR1 is SQVTM and CDR2 is ANQGSEA. V was clipped by 5 bases and J by 1 base, with 13 bases between them. This CDR3 has 14 amino acids. Written as DNA, the CDR3 is TGCAGCGTTTCGCTTGGGGGGCGCACAGATACGCAGTATTTT. Translation: CSVSLGGRTDTQYF.

This clonotype was found many times. The chain uses TRBV5-6 and TRBJ2-1; weak D call: TRBD1 (5 bases). The CDR3 length is 14 residues. The V gene's germline CDR1 is SGHDT and CDR2 YYEEEE. With 4 bases removed from V and 4 bases from J, the gap between germline ends came to 12 bases. The chain's CDR3 is CASSRHRFYNEQFF. CDR3 nucleotides: TGTGCCAGCAGCAGGCACAGGTTTTACAATGAGCAGTTCTTC.

This chain connects TRBV5-1 to TRBJ2-7; TRBD1 matches 9 bases. The trim removed 5 bases at V and 3 bases at J, leaving 6 bases unmatched. The CDR3 sequence is 14 residues long. Germline values: CDR1 SGHRS, CDR2 YFSETQ. The CDR3 here is CASSFGQGFYEQYF. The CDR3 coding sequence is TGCGCCAGCAGTTTCGGACAGGGGTTCTACGAGCAGTACTTC.

This clonotype was seen a handful of times. The gene calls are TRBV28 and TRBJ2-5, with 10 bases identical to TRBD2. Trimming at V came to 3 bases and at J to 2 bases, leaving 9 bases not matched to a gene. There are 17 residues in the CDR3. Germline CDR1 and CDR2: MDHEN and SYDVKM. The CDR3 DNA is TGTGCCAGCAGTTTCCCCCTTCTAGCGGGGGCACAAGAGACCCAGTACTTC. Translation: CASSFPLLAGAQETQYF.

This clonotype was seen more than once but under ten times. This chain uses TRBV5-1 with TRBJ2-7, with TRBD1 matching 7 bases. Germline loops: CDR1 SGHRS, CDR2 YFSETQ. V shed 0 bases, J shed 3 bases, and the junction held 6 bases outside the gene matches. The CDR3 covers 15 residues. The CDR3 is CASSLEQGIFYEQYF. The CDR3 nucleotides are TGCGCCAGCAGCTTGGAACAGGGGATTTTCTACGAGCAGTACTTC.

At least ten counts were recorded for this clonotype. The chain uses TRBV20-1 and TRBJ2-2; TRBD2 aligns across 12 bases. In germline, CDR1 is DFQATT, CDR2 SNEGSKA (reference sequence). J was trimmed by 4 bases and V by 3 bases; bases with no gene match: 6. The CDR3 spans 16 residues. CDR3 in amino acids: CSARGPSGRVTGELFF. The CDR3 region has the DNA TGCAGTGCTAGGGGGCCTAGCGGGAGGGTCACCGGGGAGCTGTTTTTT.

This clonotype was seen a few times. The chain employs TRBV29-1 and TRBJ2-7; D not resolved. Germline values: CDR1 SQVTM, CDR2 ANQGSEA. V gave up 6 bases and J gave up 2 bases, with 8 bases separating them. The CDR3 sequence is 11 residues long. CDR3 residues: CSVAYTYEQYF. CDR3 DNA: TGCAGCGTCGCCTACACCTACGAGCAGTACTTC.

This clonotype was observed many times. This chain joins TRBV20-1 and TRBJ2-1; D may be TRBD2 (6 bases). The CDR3 extends over 11 amino acids. Germline assignment: CDR1 DFQATT and CDR2 SNEGSKA (reference sequence). The V end lost 8 bases, the J end lost 12 bases, and 17 bases lay between the germline ends. The CDR3 here is CSPNSGLAQFF. The DNA for the CDR3 is TGCAGTCCAAATAGCGGTCTGGCGCAGTTCTTC.